This is a list of T cell receptor beta chains from one sample in a study of T cell responses to AZD1222 COVID-19 vaccine. The method was immunoSEQ multiplex PCR; TCRdb's version includes in-frame clones alone and lacks a portion of them. In the table there are around 67,000 clones, 65% to 85% of which are singletons. The sequencing here drew on peripheral blood, taken on day 0 of AZD1222 vaccination. Receptor source: an adult in good health. The CDR3 runs from the conserved cysteine through the conserved F or W. The order of the fields is CDR3 length, J gene, D gene, V gene, clone size, CDR3 protein, CDR3 DNA. D genes are given only for firm matches. Expanded clones are given a class, and other clones once, few, many or no size at all.

CDR3 length: 15
J gene: TRBJ2-1
D gene: TRBD1
V gene: TRBV7-9
clone size: NA
CDR3 protein: CASRSGTGSYNEQFF
CDR3 DNA: TGTGCCAGCAGATCCGGGACAGGATCTTACAATGAGCAGTTCTTC

CDR3 length: 14
J gene: TRBJ2-7
D gene: NA
V gene: TRBV5-6
clone size: NA
CDR3 protein: CASSLLPRPYEQYF
CDR3 DNA: TGTGCCAGCAGCTTGTTACCCAGGCCCTACGAGCAGTACTTC

CDR3 length: 15
J gene: TRBJ1-4
D gene: NA
V gene: TRBV6-5
clone size: NA
CDR3 protein: CASSWGTPGREKLFF
CDR3 DNA: TGTGCCAGCAGTTGGGGGACTCCCGGTAGGGAAAAACTGTTTTTT

CDR3 length: 11
J gene: TRBJ1-1
D gene: NA
V gene: TRBV30
clone size: NA
CDR3 protein: CAWSSGTEAFF
CDR3 DNA: TGTGCCTGGAGTTCGGGAACTGAAGCTTTCTTT

CDR3 length: 19
J gene: TRBJ2-4
D gene: TRBD2
V gene: TRBV19
clone size: NA
CDR3 protein: CASSPILAGDLLAKNIQYF
CDR3 DNA: TGTGCCAGTAGTCCGATACTAGCGGGGGATCTTCTAGCCAAAAACATTCAGTACTTC

CDR3 length: 14
J gene: TRBJ2-3
D gene: NA
V gene: TRBV15
clone size: NA
CDR3 protein: CATSREPQKGTQYF
CDR3 DNA: TGTGCCACCAGCAGAGAACCCCAGAAGGGTACGCAGTATTTT

CDR3 length: 15
J gene: TRBJ2-7
D gene: NA
V gene: TRBV2
clone size: NA
CDR3 protein: CASRLQGGWAYEQYF
CDR3 DNA: TGTGCCAGCAGGCTACAGGGAGGCTGGGCCTACGAGCAGTACTTC

CDR3 length: 16
J gene: TRBJ1-1
D gene: NA
V gene: TRBV5-1
clone size: NA
CDR3 protein: CASSLIGPRGNTEAFF
CDR3 DNA: TGCGCCAGCAGCTTAATTGGCCCCAGGGGTAACACTGAAGCTTTCTTT

CDR3 length: 12
J gene: TRBJ1-2
D gene: NA
V gene: TRBV25-1
clone size: few
CDR3 protein: CASRTPLGAISF
CDR3 DNA: TGTGCCAGCAGAACCCCCCTAGGGGCGATCAGCTTC

CDR3 length: 16
J gene: TRBJ2-7
D gene: TRBD2
V gene: TRBV5-4
clone size: NA
CDR3 protein: CASSYEAGRSTYEQYF
CDR3 DNA: TGTGCCAGCAGCTACGAAGCGGGGCGAAGTACCTACGAGCAGTACTTC

CDR3 length: 14
J gene: TRBJ1-2
D gene: NA
V gene: TRBV18
clone size: NA
CDR3 protein: CASTRTTANYGYTF
CDR3 DNA: TGTGCCAGCACCCGGACCACAGCTAACTATGGCTACACCTTC

CDR3 length: 14
J gene: TRBJ2-7
D gene: TRBD1
V gene: TRBV10-3
clone size: once
CDR3 protein: CAISERTGNNEQYF
CDR3 DNA: TGTGCCATCAGTGAAAGGACAGGGAACAACGAGCAGTACTTC

CDR3 length: 16
J gene: TRBJ1-6
D gene: NA
V gene: TRBV11-2
clone size: NA
CDR3 protein: CASSSFGGSYNSPLHF
CDR3 DNA: TGTGCCAGCAGCTCTTTTGGCGGGTCCTATAATTCACCCCTCCACTTT

CDR3 length: 13
J gene: TRBJ1-2
D gene: TRBD1
V gene: TRBV30
clone size: NA
CDR3 protein: CAWNGQGEDGYTF
CDR3 DNA: TGTGCCTGGAACGGACAGGGTGAGGACGGCTACACCTTC

CDR3 length: 15
J gene: TRBJ1-2
D gene: NA
V gene: TRBV3-1/TRBV3-2
clone size: NA
CDR3 protein: CASSHRSTAALGYTF
CDR3 DNA: TGTGCCAGCAGCCATAGATCGACAGCCGCCCTGGGCTACACCTTC

CDR3 length: 15
J gene: TRBJ1-2
D gene: TRBD1
V gene: TRBV28
clone size: NA
CDR3 protein: CASSPRTGGIRGYTF
CDR3 DNA: TGTGCCAGCAGTCCAAGGACAGGGGGCATACGAGGCTACACCTTC

CDR3 length: 15
J gene: TRBJ2-1
D gene: TRBD1
V gene: TRBV6-5
clone size: NA
CDR3 protein: CASSSHGTGAHEQFF
CDR3 DNA: TGTGCCAGCAGTTCGCACGGGACAGGGGCCCATGAGCAGTTCTTC

CDR3 length: 13
J gene: TRBJ2-7
D gene: TRBD2
V gene: TRBV4-1
clone size: NA
CDR3 protein: CASSDKLAGPQYF
CDR3 DNA: TGCGCCAGCAGCGACAAGCTAGCGGGCCCTCAGTACTTC

CDR3 length: 13
J gene: TRBJ2-7
D gene: NA
V gene: TRBV12-3/TRBV12-4
clone size: few
CDR3 protein: CASGAGLGYEQYF
CDR3 DNA: TGTGCCTCAGGAGCAGGGTTGGGCTACGAGCAGTACTTC

CDR3 length: 13
J gene: TRBJ1-1
D gene: TRBD1
V gene: TRBV12-3/TRBV12-4
clone size: NA
CDR3 protein: CASSSLWTGRAFF
CDR3 DNA: TGTGCCAGCAGTAGCCTCTGGACAGGACGGGCTTTCTTT

CDR3 length: 13
J gene: TRBJ1-1
D gene: NA
V gene: TRBV5-6
clone size: NA
CDR3 protein: CASSPRDNTEAFF
CDR3 DNA: TGTGCCAGCAGCCCCCGGGACAACACTGAAGCTTTCTTT

CDR3 length: 12
J gene: TRBJ2-7
D gene: NA
V gene: TRBV7-9
clone size: NA
CDR3 protein: CASSWDAGEQYF
CDR3 DNA: TGTGCCAGCAGCTGGGATGCAGGCGAGCAGTACTTC

CDR3 length: 12
J gene: TRBJ1-6
D gene: NA
V gene: TRBV18
clone size: NA
CDR3 protein: CASSPTNSPLHF
CDR3 DNA: TGTGCCAGCTCACCAACGAATTCACCCCTCCACTTT

CDR3 length: 15
J gene: TRBJ1-5
D gene: TRBD1
V gene: TRBV19
clone size: NA
CDR3 protein: CATSPYSGGVQPQHF
CDR3 DNA: TGTGCCACCTCACCCTACTCAGGGGGGGTTCAGCCCCAGCATTTT

CDR3 length: 14
J gene: TRBJ2-2
D gene: TRBD1
V gene: TRBV10-1
clone size: NA
CDR3 protein: CASRGQANTGELFF
CDR3 DNA: TGCGCCAGCAGAGGACAGGCGAACACCGGGGAGCTGTTTTTT

CDR3 length: 18
J gene: TRBJ1-4
D gene: NA
V gene: TRBV7-8
clone size: NA
CDR3 protein: CASSLGGIGFATNEKLFF
CDR3 DNA: TGTGCCAGCAGCTTAGGAGGTATTGGCTTCGCAACTAATGAAAAACTGTTTTTT